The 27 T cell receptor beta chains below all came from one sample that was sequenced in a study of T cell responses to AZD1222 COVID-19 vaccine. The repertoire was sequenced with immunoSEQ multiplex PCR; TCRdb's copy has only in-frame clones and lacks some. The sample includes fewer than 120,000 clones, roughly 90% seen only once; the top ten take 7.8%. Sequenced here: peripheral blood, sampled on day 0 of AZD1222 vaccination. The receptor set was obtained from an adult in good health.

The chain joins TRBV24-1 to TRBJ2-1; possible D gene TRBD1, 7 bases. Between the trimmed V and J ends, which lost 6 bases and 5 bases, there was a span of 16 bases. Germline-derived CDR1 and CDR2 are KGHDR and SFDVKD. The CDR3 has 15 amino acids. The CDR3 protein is CATSRGDREDNEQFF. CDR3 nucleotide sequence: TGTGCCACCAGTCGGGGTGACAGGGAGGACAATGAGCAGTTCTTC.

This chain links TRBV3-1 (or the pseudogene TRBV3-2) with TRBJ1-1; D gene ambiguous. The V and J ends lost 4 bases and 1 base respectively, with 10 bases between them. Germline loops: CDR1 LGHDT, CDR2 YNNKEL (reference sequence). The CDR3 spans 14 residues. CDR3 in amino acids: CASSPREGNTEAFF. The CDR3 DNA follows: TGTGCCAGCAGCCCCCGGGAGGGGAACACTGAAGCTTTCTTT.

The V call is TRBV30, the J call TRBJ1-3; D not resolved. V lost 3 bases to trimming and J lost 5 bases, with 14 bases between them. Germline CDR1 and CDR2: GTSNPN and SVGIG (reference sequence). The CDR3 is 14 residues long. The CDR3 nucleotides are TGTGCCTGGAGGGGTAGAGGATCAAGAAACACCATATATTTT. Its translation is CAWRGRGSRNTIYF.

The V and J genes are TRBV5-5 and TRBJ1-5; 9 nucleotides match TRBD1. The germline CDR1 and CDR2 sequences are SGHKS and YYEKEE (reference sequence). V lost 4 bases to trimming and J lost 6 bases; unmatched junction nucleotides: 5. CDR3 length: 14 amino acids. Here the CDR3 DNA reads TGTGCCAGCAGCCATGGACAGGGGTCTCAGCCCCAGCATTTT. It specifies CASSHGQGSQPQHF. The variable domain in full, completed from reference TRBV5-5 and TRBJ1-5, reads DAGVTQSPTHLIKTRGQQVTLRCSPISGHKSVSWYQQVLGQGPQFIFQYYEKEERGRGNFPDRFSARQFPNYSSELNVNALLLGDSALYLCASSHGQGSQPQHFGDGTRLSIL.

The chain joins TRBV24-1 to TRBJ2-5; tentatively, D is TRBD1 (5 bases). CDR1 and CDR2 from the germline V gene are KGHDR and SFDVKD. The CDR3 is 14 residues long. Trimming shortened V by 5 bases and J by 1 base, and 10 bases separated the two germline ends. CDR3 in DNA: TGTGCCACCAGTGGTCACAGGTCCCAAGAGACCCAGTACTTC. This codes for CATSGHRSQETQYF.

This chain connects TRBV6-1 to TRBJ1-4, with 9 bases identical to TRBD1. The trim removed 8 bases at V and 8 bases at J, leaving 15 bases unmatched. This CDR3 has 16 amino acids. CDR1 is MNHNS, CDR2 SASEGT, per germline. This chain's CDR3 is CASGEVNTGGREKLFF. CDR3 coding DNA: TGTGCCAGCGGAGAAGTGAATACAGGGGGCCGGGAAAAACTGTTTTTT.

CDR3 protein: CASSFLTGGRDSPLHF. The CDR3 DNA follows: TGTGCCAGCAGCTTCCTGACAGGGGGCAGGGATTCACCCCTCCACTTT. V is TRBV11-2 and J is TRBJ1-6; 10 bases fit TRBD1. V was pared by 3 bases and J by 8 bases, with 7 bases of the junction left unmatched. The CDR3 is 16 residues long. In germline, CDR1 is SGHAT, CDR2 FQNNGV.

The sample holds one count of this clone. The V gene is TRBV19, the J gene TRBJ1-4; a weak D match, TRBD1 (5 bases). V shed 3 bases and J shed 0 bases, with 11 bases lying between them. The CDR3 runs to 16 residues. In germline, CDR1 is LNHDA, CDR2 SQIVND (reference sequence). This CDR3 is CASSIPGYATNEKLFF. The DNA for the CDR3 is TGTGCCAGTAGTATTCCAGGGTATGCAACTAATGAAAAACTGTTTTTT.

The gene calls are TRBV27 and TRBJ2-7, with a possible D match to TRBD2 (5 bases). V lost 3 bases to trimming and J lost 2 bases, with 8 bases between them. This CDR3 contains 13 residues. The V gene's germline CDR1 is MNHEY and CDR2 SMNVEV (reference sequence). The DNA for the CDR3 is TGTGCCAGCAGTTTTGGGAGAACCTACGAGCAGTACTTC. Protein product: CASSFGRTYEQYF.

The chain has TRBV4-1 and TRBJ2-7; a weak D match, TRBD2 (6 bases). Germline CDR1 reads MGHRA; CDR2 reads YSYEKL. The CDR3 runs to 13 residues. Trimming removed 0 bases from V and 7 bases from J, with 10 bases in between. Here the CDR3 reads CASSQDRGLEQYF. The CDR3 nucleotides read TGCGCCAGCAGCCAAGATCGGGGGTTGGAGCAGTACTTC.

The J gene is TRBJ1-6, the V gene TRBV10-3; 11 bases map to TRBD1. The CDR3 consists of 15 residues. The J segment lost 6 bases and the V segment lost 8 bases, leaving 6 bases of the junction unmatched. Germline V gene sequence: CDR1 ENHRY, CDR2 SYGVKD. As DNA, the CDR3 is TGTGCCATCCGGATCGGGACAGGGGGTAATTCACCCCTCCACTTT. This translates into CAIRIGTGGNSPLHF.

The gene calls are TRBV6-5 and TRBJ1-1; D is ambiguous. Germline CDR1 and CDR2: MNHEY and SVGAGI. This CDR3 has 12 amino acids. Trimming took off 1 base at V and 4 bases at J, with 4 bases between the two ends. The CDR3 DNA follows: TGTGCCAGCAGTTACTTGGGCACTGAAGCTTTCTTT. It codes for CASSYLGTEAFF.

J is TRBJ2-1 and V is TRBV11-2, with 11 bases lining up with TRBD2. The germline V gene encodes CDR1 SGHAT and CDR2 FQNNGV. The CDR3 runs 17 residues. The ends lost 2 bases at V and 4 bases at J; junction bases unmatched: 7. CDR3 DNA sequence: TGTGCCAGCAGCTTATGGGCTAGCGGGGGGCCTTACAATGAGCAGTTCTTC. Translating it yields CASSLWASGGPYNEQFF.

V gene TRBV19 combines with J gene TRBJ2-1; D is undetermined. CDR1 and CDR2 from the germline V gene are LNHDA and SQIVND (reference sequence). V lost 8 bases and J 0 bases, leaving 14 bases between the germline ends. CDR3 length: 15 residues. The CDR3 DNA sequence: TGTGCCAGTTCTCCTATTGAGCTCTCCTACAATGAGCAGTTCTTC. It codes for CASSPIELSYNEQFF.

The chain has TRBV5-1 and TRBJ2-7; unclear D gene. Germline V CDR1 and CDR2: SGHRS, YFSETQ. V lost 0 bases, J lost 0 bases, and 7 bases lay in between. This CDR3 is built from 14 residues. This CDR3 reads CASSLGTVSYEQYF. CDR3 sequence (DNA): TGCGCCAGCAGCTTGGGGACGGTCTCCTACGAGCAGTACTTC. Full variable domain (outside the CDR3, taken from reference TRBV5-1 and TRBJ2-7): KAGVTQTPRYLIKTRGQQVTLSCSPISGHRSVSWYQQTPGQGLQFLFEYFSETQRNKGNFPGRFSGRQFSNSRSEMNVSTLELGDSALYLCASSLGTVSYEQYFGPGTRLTVT.

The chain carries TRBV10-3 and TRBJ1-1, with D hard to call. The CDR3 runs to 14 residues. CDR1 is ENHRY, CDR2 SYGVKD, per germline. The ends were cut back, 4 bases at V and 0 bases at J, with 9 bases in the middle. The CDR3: CAISGASLNTEAFF. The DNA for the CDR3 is TGTGCCATCAGTGGGGCCAGTTTGAACACTGAAGCTTTCTTT.

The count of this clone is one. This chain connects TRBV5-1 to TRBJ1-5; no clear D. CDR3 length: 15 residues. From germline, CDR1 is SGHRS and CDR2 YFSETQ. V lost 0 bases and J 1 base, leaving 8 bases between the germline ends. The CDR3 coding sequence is TGCGCCAGCAGCTTGGATCCAGGAAGCAATCAGCCCCAGCATTTT. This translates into CASSLDPGSNQPQHF.

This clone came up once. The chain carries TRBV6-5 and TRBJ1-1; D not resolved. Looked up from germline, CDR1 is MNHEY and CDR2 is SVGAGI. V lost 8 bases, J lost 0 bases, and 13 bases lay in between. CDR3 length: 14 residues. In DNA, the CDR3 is TGTGCCAGCTGTCGGTACCTCATGAACACTGAAGCTTTCTTT. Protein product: CASCRYLMNTEAFF.

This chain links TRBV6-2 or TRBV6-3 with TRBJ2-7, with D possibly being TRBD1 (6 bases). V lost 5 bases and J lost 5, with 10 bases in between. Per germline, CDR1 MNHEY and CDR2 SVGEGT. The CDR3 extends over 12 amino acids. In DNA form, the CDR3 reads TGTGCCAGCAGTCAACAGGGACACGAGCAGTACTTC. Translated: CASSQQGHEQYF.

DNA of the CDR3: TGTGCCAGCTCACAGGACAGTATTTCTACTGAAGCTTTCTTT. Protein product: CASSQDSISTEAFF. The rearrangement uses TRBV18 and TRBJ1-1; weak D call: TRBD1 (6 bases). Germline V gene lookup returns CDR1 KGHSH and CDR2 LQKENI. V was pared by 4 bases and J by 5 bases, with 14 bases between. The CDR3 sequence is 14 residues long.

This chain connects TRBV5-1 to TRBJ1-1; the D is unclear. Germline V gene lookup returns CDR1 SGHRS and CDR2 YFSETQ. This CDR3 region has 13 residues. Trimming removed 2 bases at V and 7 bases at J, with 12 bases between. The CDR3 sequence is CASSFLQLGEAFF. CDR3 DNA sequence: TGCGCCAGCAGCTTTTTGCAGCTAGGTGAAGCTTTCTTT.

The CDR3 DNA is TGTGCCAGCAGCCCACTCGACCTAGGAGATGAGCAGTTCTTC. This encodes CASSPLDLGDEQFF. The J gene is TRBJ2-1, the V gene TRBV14; D is unresolved. Trimming pared 4 bases from V and 8 bases from J, leaving 15 bases between. CDR3 length equals 14 residues. The germline V gene encodes CDR1 SGHDN and CDR2 FVKESK.

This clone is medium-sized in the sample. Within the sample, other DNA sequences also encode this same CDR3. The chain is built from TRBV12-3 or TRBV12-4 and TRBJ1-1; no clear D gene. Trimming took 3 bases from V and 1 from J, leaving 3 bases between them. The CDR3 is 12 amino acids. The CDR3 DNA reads TGTGCCAGCAGTTTTGGGAACACTGAAGCTTTCTTT. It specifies CASSFGNTEAFF.

The CDR3 spells CAWTHSYNEQFF. As DNA, the CDR3 is TGTGCCTGGACCCACTCCTACAATGAGCAGTTCTTC. V gene TRBV30 combines with J gene TRBJ2-1, with no clear D. Per germline, CDR1 GTSNPN and CDR2 SVGIG (reference sequence). CDR3 length: 12 amino acids. V was trimmed by 4 bases and J by 0 bases, leaving 4 bases between them.

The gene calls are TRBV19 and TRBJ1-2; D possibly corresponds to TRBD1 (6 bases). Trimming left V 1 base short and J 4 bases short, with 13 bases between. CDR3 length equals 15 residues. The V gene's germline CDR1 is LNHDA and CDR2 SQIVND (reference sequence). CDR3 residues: CASSIGVGRGYGYTF. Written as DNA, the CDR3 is TGTGCCAGTAGTATAGGGGTCGGCAGGGGCTATGGCTACACCTTC.

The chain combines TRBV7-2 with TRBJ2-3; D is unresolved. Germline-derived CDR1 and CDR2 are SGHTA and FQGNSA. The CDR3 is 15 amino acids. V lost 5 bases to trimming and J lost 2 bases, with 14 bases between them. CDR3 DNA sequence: TGTGCCAGCAGCGTGTCTTACGGTTCCACAGATACGCAGTATTTT. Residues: CASSVSYGSTDTQYF.

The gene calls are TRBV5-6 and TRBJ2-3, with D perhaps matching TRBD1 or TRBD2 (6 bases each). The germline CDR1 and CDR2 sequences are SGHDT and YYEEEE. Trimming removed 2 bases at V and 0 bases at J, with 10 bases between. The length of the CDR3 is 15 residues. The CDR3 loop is CASSLPGASTDTQYF. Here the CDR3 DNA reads TGTGCCAGCAGCTTACCGGGGGCTAGCACAGATACGCAGTATTTT.